The next 21 T cell receptor beta chains were all read from a single sample in a study of yellow fever vaccine responses in identical twins (dated by TCRdb to between 2018 and 2020). The method was RT-PCR. The instrument was an Illumina HiSeq 2500. The raw public reads went through TCRdb reprocessing: fastp at Q25, MiXCR clone calling, in-frame beta chains kept. Entries that share a CDR3 protein sequence are merged under the most common genes and DNA. This sample gives approximately 10,000 distinct CDR3 sequences in total; 70% to 85% of them show up just once. The leading ten clones occupy more than 6.5% of the sample. This sample comprised T cells from blood (PBMCs), unsorted or a sorted subset (not recorded which), obtained before or after yellow fever vaccination (not recorded which). These receptors came from a woman aged 18-35 years who received the yellow fever vaccine. Donor details come from another sample of the same person, matched by shared clones.

The V call is TRBV12-3 or TRBV12-4, the J call TRBJ2-1; D remains unclear. This CDR3 has 14 amino acids. Trimming shortened V by 6 bases and J by 0 bases, and 9 bases separated the two germline ends. CDR3 coding DNA: TGTGCCAGCAGCCCAAAGTCCTCCTACAATGAGCAGTTCTTC. Its translation is CASSPKSSYNEQFF.

The chain recombines TRBV7-9 with TRBJ1-1; TRBD1 might be the D (6 bases). V was trimmed by 5 bases and J by 0 bases, leaving 13 bases between them. Germline CDR1 and CDR2: SEHNR and FQNEAQ (reference sequence). This CDR3 is built from 15 residues. CDR3 nucleotide sequence: TGTGCCAGCAGCCTCCCAGGGACACTGAACACTGAAGCTTTCTTT. Protein sequence: CASSLPGTLNTEAFF. Full variable domain (remainder filled in from reference TRBV7-9 and TRBJ1-1): DTGVSQNPRHKITKRGQNVTFRCDPISEHNRLYWYRQTLGQGPEFLTYFQNEAQLEKSRLLSDRFSAERPKGSFSTLEIQRTEQGDSAMYLCASSLPGTLNTEAFFGQGTRLTVV.

This chain connects TRBV28 to TRBJ1-1; 9 bases are a match to TRBD1. Germline assignment: CDR1 MDHEN and CDR2 SYDVKM. V shed 5 bases, J shed 3 bases, and the junction held 10 bases outside the gene matches. This CDR3 is 16 amino acids long. CDR3 in DNA: TGTGCCAGCAGTCCCCGGACAGGGGTGCTGGACACTGAAGCTTTCTTT. The encoded protein is CASSPRTGVLDTEAFF.

This sequence joins TRBV7-9 and TRBJ2-1; 8 bases line up with TRBD1. Germline lookup yields CDR1 SEHNR and CDR2 FQNEAQ (reference sequence). Trimming took 5 bases from V and 2 from J; bases not matched to a gene: 8. This CDR3 is 16 amino acids long. The CDR3 DNA sequence: TGTGCCAGCAGCGGAAGGACAGGGATCACCTACAATGAGCAGTTCTTC. Its translation is CASSGRTGITYNEQFF.

CDR3 protein: CSVETSGRSTDTQYF. The CDR3 region has the DNA TGCAGCGTTGAGACTAGCGGGAGGAGCACAGATACGCAGTATTTT. The chain carries TRBV29-1 and TRBJ2-3; 13 bases agree with TRBD2. Per germline, CDR1 SQVTM and CDR2 ANQGSEA. The V and J ends lost 3 bases and 0 bases, in that order; junction bases with no gene match: 0. The CDR3 consists of 15 residues.

The chain couples TRBV29-1 to TRBJ1-5, with a possible D match to TRBD1 (6 bases). The V gene lost 6 bases and the J gene lost 4 bases, with 13 bases spanning the gap. The CDR3 contains 13 residues. Germline V gene lookup returns CDR1 SQVTM and CDR2 ANQGSEA. CDR3 in amino acids: CSVSRGLNQPQHF. CDR3 nucleotide sequence: TGCAGCGTGAGCAGGGGACTAAATCAGCCCCAGCATTTT.

The V call is TRBV4-1, the J call TRBJ2-7; no clear D gene. V gave up 4 bases and J gave up 0 bases, with 7 bases separating them. The length of the CDR3 is 13 residues. Germline assignment: CDR1 MGHRA and CDR2 YSYEKL. The CDR3 DNA reads TGCGCCAGCAGCCCAGACGTCTCCTACGAGCAGTACTTC. Protein: CASSPDVSYEQYF.

V gene TRBV28 combines with J gene TRBJ2-1; D gene ambiguous. CDR1 and CDR2 from the germline V gene are MDHEN and SYDVKM. Trimming left V 6 bases short and J 4 bases short, with 7 bases between. The CDR3 is 12 amino acids. CDR3 residues: CASSLVYNEQFF. The CDR3 DNA reads TGTGCCAGCAGCCTGGTATACAATGAGCAGTTCTTC.

This clonotype was observed once. V and J are TRBV19 and TRBJ2-7; perhaps D is TRBD1 or TRBD2 (5 bases each). V was pared by 11 bases and J by 3 bases, with 14 bases between. Germline V gives CDR1 LNHDA, CDR2 SQIVND (reference sequence). The CDR3 sequence is 12 residues long. CDR3 loop: CAAGTGRYEQYF. The DNA of the CDR3 is TGTGCCGCCGGGACGGGACGCTACGAGCAGTACTTC.

This clonotype was found once. This chain links TRBV2 with TRBJ2-1; D possibly corresponds to TRBD1 (6 bases). This CDR3 has 13 amino acids. The germline V gene has CDR1 SNHLY and CDR2 FYNNEI. Between the trimmed V and J ends, which lost 10 bases and 2 bases, there was a span of 12 bases. The CDR3 sequence: CATTGTPYNEQFF. The DNA for the CDR3 is TGTGCCACCACCGGGACACCCTACAATGAGCAGTTCTTC.

The chain carries TRBV19 and TRBJ2-1, with D unresolved. Trimming took off 2 bases at V and 5 bases at J, with 7 bases between the two ends. Germline V gene data show CDR1 as LNHDA and CDR2 as SQIVND (reference sequence). This CDR3 contains 13 residues. This CDR3 is CASSITSNNEQFF. CDR3 nucleotide sequence: TGTGCCAGTAGTATAACAAGTAACAATGAGCAGTTCTTC. The full variable domain, completed using reference TRBV19 and TRBJ2-1, is DGGITQSPKYLFRKEGQNVTLSCEQNLNHDAMYWYRQDPGQGLRLIYYSQIVNDFQKGDIAEGYSVSREKKESFPLTVTSAQKNPTAFYLCASSITSNNEQFFGPGTRLTVL.

The chain combines TRBV11-2 with TRBJ2-1; 11 bases are shared with TRBD1. The CDR3 runs 16 residues. Germline V gene sequence: CDR1 SGHAT, CDR2 FQNNGV. V shed 2 bases and J 5 bases; nucleotides not matched to a gene: 5. CDR3 sequence (DNA): TGTGCCAGCAGCTTACGGACAGGGGGCGCCCACAATGAGCAGTTCTTC. It encodes CASSLRTGGAHNEQFF.

The chain employs TRBV6-5 and TRBJ2-2; D call uncertain. V was clipped by 2 bases and J by 7 bases, with 5 bases between them. The CDR3 loop spans 12 amino acids. Germline V lookup: CDR1 MNHEY, CDR2 SVGAGI. The chain's CDR3 is CASSYGSGELFF. The CDR3 nucleotides are TGTGCCAGCAGTTACGGAAGCGGGGAGCTGTTTTTT.

This chain connects TRBV2 to TRBJ2-1; D is uncertain. This CDR3 is 14 amino acids long. The V gene's germline CDR1 is SNHLY and CDR2 FYNNEI. With 5 bases removed from V and 1 base from J, the gap between germline ends came to 9 bases. The CDR3 region has the DNA TGTGCCAGCAGTAGGACGGAATCCTACAATGAGCAGTTCTTC. Translation gives CASSRTESYNEQFF.

The gene calls are TRBV5-1 and TRBJ1-5; no reliable D call. The CDR3 runs to 15 residues. CDR1 is SGHRS, CDR2 YFSETQ, per germline. Trimming removed 0 bases at V and 6 bases at J, with 13 bases between. The CDR3 coding sequence is TGCGCCAGCAGCTTGGATTTGGGTCGGGGTCAGCCCCAGCATTTT. This gives the protein CASSLDLGRGQPQHF.

The chain uses TRBV19 and TRBJ1-2; D might be TRBD1 (5 bases). Trimming pared 3 bases from V and 2 bases from J, leaving 10 bases between. The CDR3 spans 14 residues. CDR1 and CDR2 from the germline V gene are LNHDA and SQIVND (reference sequence). This CDR3 is CASSIYAGNYGYTF. As DNA, the CDR3 is TGTGCCAGTAGTATTTACGCAGGGAACTATGGCTACACCTTC. Full variable domain (rest looked up from reference TRBV19 and TRBJ1-2): DGGITQSPKYLFRKEGQNVTLSCEQNLNHDAMYWYRQDPGQGLRLIYYSQIVNDFQKGDIAEGYSVSREKKESFPLTVTSAQKNPTAFYLCASSIYAGNYGYTFGSGTRLTVV.

The V call is TRBV7-9, the J call TRBJ1-1; TRBD1 aligns across 7 bases. V lost 2 bases to trimming and J lost 8 bases; unmatched junction nucleotides: 5. Germline V gene data show CDR1 as SEHNR and CDR2 as FQNEAQ (reference sequence). CDR3 length: 13 residues. CDR3 sequence: CASSLLGTDEAFF. The DNA of the CDR3 is TGTGCCAGCAGCTTACTAGGGACAGACGAAGCTTTCTTT.

The rearrangement uses TRBV29-1 and TRBJ1-1; D is unclear. This CDR3 comprises 10 residues. The germline V gene has CDR1 SQVTM and CDR2 ANQGSEA. Trimming removed 3 bases at V and 4 bases at J, with 3 bases between. CDR3 residues: CSVEGTEAFF. The CDR3 DNA reads TGCAGCGTTGAGGGCACTGAAGCTTTCTTT.

The chain combines TRBV7-6 with TRBJ1-1; no clear D. The CDR3 spans 15 residues. CDR1 is SGHVS, CDR2 FNYEAQ, per germline. Trimming left V 4 bases short and J 2 bases short, with 14 bases between. The CDR3 protein is CASSSAGGYNTEAFF. CDR3 DNA sequence: TGTGCCAGCAGCTCCGCGGGAGGGTATAACACTGAAGCTTTCTTT.

The V call is TRBV2, the J call TRBJ1-2; TRBD1 is a possible D gene (5 bases). Germline CDR1 is SNHLY and CDR2 is FYNNEI. The V and J ends lost 5 bases and 4 bases respectively, with 17 bases between them. The CDR3 consists of 15 residues. CDR3 bases: TGTGCCAGCAGTCAAACGCCAGGGCCGCGCTATGGCTACACCTTC. Protein sequence: CASSQTPGPRYGYTF.

This chain connects TRBV13 to TRBJ2-1; tentatively, D is TRBD2 (6 bases). CDR1 is PRHDT and CDR2 is FYEKMQ in the germline V gene (reference sequence). V lost 5 bases and J lost 3, with 14 bases in between. The CDR3 extends over 15 amino acids. This CDR3 is CASSAGTDNYNEQFF. The CDR3, as DNA: TGTGCCAGCAGCGCCGGGACTGACAACTACAATGAGCAGTTCTTC.